The sequence of this T cell receptor (beta chain) was determined in a study of T cells in Graves' hyperthyroidism and ophthalmopathy (dated by TCRdb to the late 2010s). Looking at the study overall: Peripheral blood samples were taken at initial diagnosis, before any treatment was given. A discovery cohort of about a hundred patients, roughly 40 with Graves' ophthalmopathy and over 55 with stable Graves' hyperthyroidism, was used to find distinguishing TCR V-J signatures. Prospective prediction of ophthalmopathy was tested in an independent validation cohort consisting of under 20 hyperthyroidism patients and 15 to 17 patients who later progressed to ophthalmopathy. The roughly 100 discovery patients were randomly divided into training and test sets at a 7:3 ratio. The study also compared thyroid tissue and blood T-cell repertoires from a handful of Graves' hyperthyroidism patients. After blood sampling, hyperthyroidism patients were treated with methimazole at a starting dose of 30 mg daily, and ophthalmopathy patients were treated with high-dose intravenous methylprednisolone. The paper reports TCR Vbeta CDR3 sequencing of fewer than 150 peripheral blood samples: under 45 ophthalmopathy, about 75 hyperthyroidism and approximately 17 progressor patients.

Stable Graves' hyperthyroidism was defined as the absence of progression to ophthalmopathy over 18 months of follow-up. Hyperthyroidism patients were newly diagnosed, with disease duration under 2 months, and aged 18 to 65 years. Exclusion was applied to patients with uncontrolled infections, other autoimmune diseases, pregnancy or lactation. Clinical symptoms, serum thyroxine and TRAb, thyroid ultrasound, and orbital computed tomography formed the basis for the diagnoses. Ficoll-Paque density gradient centrifugation was used to isolate PBMCs from about 9 ml of fresh peripheral blood. Total RNA was extracted using Trizol reagent, and RNA quality was assessed on an Agilent 2100 Bioanalyzer. The CDR3 holds 15 amino acids from the cysteine to the phenylalanine. Only CDR3 DNA remains: 45 bases, in frame from the first base. According to the germline V gene (reference sequence), CDR1 reads MNHEY and CDR2 reads SMNVEV. Trimming leaves V shorter by 5 bases and J shorter by 6 bases, with the junction holding 5 bases beyond the gene matches.

This clonotype was found a few times. Its antigen remains undetermined. It has no much larger one-base neighbor in the sample; base qualities were not kept. Overall results and qualifications from the work: Sample size was not statistically predetermined, and blinding of investigators to group allocation was not performed. Blood samples also contained most of the expanded thyroid clonotypes (frequency above 0.001), which suggests that blood repertoires may reflect thyroid immune responses. In validation, the model predicted progression to ophthalmopathy with approximately 71% sensitivity and 72% to 85% specificity, a median of 6.5 months before onset. A 13 V-J signature model separated ophthalmopathy from stable hyperthyroidism, with approximately 87% sensitivity and about 81% specificity in cross-validation and 80%/75% in testing.

The TCR beta CDR3 regions were amplified from the RNA transcripts. The TCR CDR3 was subjected to a first round of RT-PCR using the HTBI primer set and the Qiagen OneStep RT-PCR kit. A second multiplex PCR round built the libraries, followed by size selection and purification. The libraries were sequenced on an Illumina HiSeq2000 using paired-end 100 bp reads. The original pipeline was this. Raw data were processed with SOAPnuke, discarding reads with adapters, uncalled bases, mean Phred below 15, or no exact constant-primer or identifier match. High-quality paired reads were merged using COPE v1.2.5, and each unique nucleotide sequence was defined as a clonotype. MiTCR v1.1 was used to align the clonotypes against IMGT TRBV, TRBD and TRBJ reference segments. The analysis included only V-J combinations with a frequency above 0.0001, which together covered approximately 99% of the repertoires. A TCS score was defined as the ratio of F50 (clonal expansion) to E x V (chaos), with BLOSUM62-based TCRdist applied between CDR3 peptides within each V-J. Welch's t-statistics and random forest reduced around 510 V-J features to 13, which were used in a naive Bayes classifier (R e1071). The public reads were quality trimmed at Q25 with fastp and then assembled into clones with MiXCR by TCRdb, keeping productive beta chains. Entries are consolidated by CDR3 protein sequence, retaining the most common genes and DNA. The V and J calls were not made by the authors but by TCRdb's processing. This sample holds about 210,000 distinct CDR3 sequences; roughly 17% were observed only once. The ten most abundant clones make up roughly 50% of the sample.

Sequencing used blood. The chain is assembled from TRBV27 and TRBJ1-4; 11 bases in the junction line up with TRBD1. This TCR was sampled from a man in his fifties with Graves' hyperthyroidism. The DNA sequence reads TGTGCCAGCAGTAGGGGGACAGGGGGGGATGAAAAACTGTTTTTT. Its translation is CASSRGTGGDEKLFF.